Listed below are T cell receptor beta chains from one sample, sequenced in a study of tumor-infiltrating lymphocytes in glioblastoma multiforme. Via MiXCR, TCRdb re-called the multiplex PCR reads, giving one row per CDR3 protein. Of about 13,000 distinct CDR3 sequences in the sample, 65% to 70% were seen once. Sample: brain tumor tissue. These receptors were collected from a male donor with glioblastoma. The CDR3 runs from the conserved cysteine through the conserved F or W. Each record gives: D gene, clone size, V gene, J gene, CDR3 protein, CDR3 DNA. The D gene is left open where the match is weak. Size is omitted from some rows. Given values are once, few, many or a class for expanded clones.

.	.	TRBV12-3/TRBV12-4	TRBJ1-1	CASSSEDTEAFF	TGTGCCAGCAGTTCGGAGGACACTGAAGCTTTCTTT
TRBD1	.	TRBV7-3	TRBJ2-7	CASSPVTGPLEQYF	TGTGCCAGCAGCCCCGTGACAGGGCCTTTAGAGCAGTACTTC
.	.	TRBV11-2	TRBJ1-1	CASTLNRQAEAFF	TGTGCCAGCACCCTCAACAGGCAGGCAGAAGCTTTCTTT
.	.	TRBV5-1	TRBJ1-1	CASSLEGGSTEAFF	TGCGCCAGCAGCTTGGAGGGGGGAAGCACTGAAGCTTTCTTT
TRBD1	.	TRBV11-2	TRBJ2-2	CASSPDRTNTGELFF	TGTGCCAGCAGTCCGGACAGGACCAACACCGGGGAGCTGTTTTTT
.	.	TRBV20-1	TRBJ2-5	CSAASQKTQYF	TGCAGTGCGGCCTCCCAGAAGACCCAGTACTTC
TRBD2	few	TRBV29-1	TRBJ2-1	CSVILASGNEQFF	TGCAGCGTTATACTAGCGTCGGGGAATGAGCAGTTCTTC
TRBD2	.	TRBV20-1	TRBJ2-3	CSVSHPGLAGGPSSTDTQYF	TGCAGTGTTAGTCACCCCGGACTAGCGGGAGGGCCGAGTAGTACGGATACGCAGTATTTT
.	.	TRBV13	TRBJ1-1	CASSPSGQGPTEAFF	TGTGCCAGCAGCCCGTCCGGGCAAGGCCCCACTGAAGCTTTCTTT
.	medium-sized	TRBV4-1	TRBJ2-7	CASSRGTQPDYEQYF	TGCGCCAGCAGCCGAGGGACACAACCCGACTACGAGCAGTACTTC
.	.	TRBV29-1	TRBJ2-7	CSVEEWGPTGLYEQYF	TGCAGCGTTGAAGAGTGGGGACCTACCGGACTCTACGAGCAGTACTTC
.	.	TRBV6-1	TRBJ2-2	CASTRDPLTGELFF	TGTGCCAGCACGAGGGACCCCCTCACCGGGGAGCTTTTTTTT
.	once	TRBV6-1	TRBJ2-2	CASRETWTSGELFF	TGTGCCAGCAGGGAGACATGGACGTCCGGGGAGCTGTTTTTT
.	once	TRBV11-2	TRBJ2-2	CANTPSFGQGLTVNTGELFF	TGTGCAAACACCCCCTCATTCGGCCAAGGGCTAACGGTAAACACCGGGGAGCTGTTTTTT
TRBD1	many	TRBV30	TRBJ2-2	CAWRGQGGFGELFF	TGTGCCTGGAGGGGACAGGGAGGGTTCGGGGAGCTGTTTTTT
TRBD1	few	TRBV12-5	TRBJ2-1	CASGLGTGPYNEQFF	TGTGCTAGTGGTTTGGGGACAGGGCCCTACAATGAGCAGTTCTTC
.	medium-sized	TRBV20-1	TRBJ1-1	CSARGEQGSTEAFF	TGCAGTGCTAGGGGGGAGCAGGGGTCCACTGAAGCTTTCTTT
TRBD2	.	TRBV5-1	TRBJ2-1	CASSTTSGGTNEQFF	TGCGCCAGCAGCACGACTAGCGGGGGGACTAATGAGCAGTTCTTC
.	few	TRBV12-3/TRBV12-4	TRBJ2-7	CTSSSGASGKGYEQYF	TGTACCAGCAGTTCCGGGGCTAGTGGGAAAGGCTACGAGCAGTACTTC
.	.	TRBV20-1	TRBJ2-7	CSALKVETYEQYF	TGCAGTGCCCTGAAGGTGGAAACCTACGAGCAGTACTTC
TRBD1	.	TRBV20-1	TRBJ2-3	CSDLWTGTTRNTQYF	TGCAGTGACCTATGGACAGGGACGACCCGTAATACGCAGTATTTT
TRBD1	few	TRBV20-1	TRBJ2-7	CSVPGFGTGSREQYF	TGCAGTGTTCCAGGGTTCGGGACAGGGAGCCGCGAGCAGTACTTC
TRBD1	.	TRBV11-2	TRBJ2-5	CASSLSRHRGSQGTQYF	TGTGCCAGCAGCCTTTCGCGTCACAGGGGGTCGCAAGGGACCCAGTACTTC
.	medium-sized	TRBV28	TRBJ2-1	CASSFNGNVGGFNEQFF	TGTGCCAGCAGTTTCAACGGAAATGTGGGGGGCTTCAATGAGCAGTTCTTC
TRBD1	once	TRBV10-3	TRBJ2-7	CAISEPRQGGYEQYF	TGTGCCATCAGTGAGCCCAGACAGGGTGGCTACGAGCAGTACTTC
.	.	TRBV20-1	TRBJ1-2	CSTRVQGFYGYTF	TGCAGTACTAGAGTCCAGGGATTCTATGGCTACACCTTC
.	medium-sized	TRBV4-1	TRBJ2-7	CASSQDLMGSLEQYF	TGCGCCAGCAGCCAGGACCTGATGGGGTCCCTCGAGCAGTACTTC
.	.	TRBV5-6	TRBJ2-3	CASSLYSGGTDTQYF	TGTGCCAGCAGCTTGTACTCTGGGGGCACAGATACGCAGTATTTT
.	few	TRBV9	TRBJ2-1	CASSNPSYNEQFF	TGTGCCAGCAGTAATCCCTCCTACAATGAGCAGTTCTTC